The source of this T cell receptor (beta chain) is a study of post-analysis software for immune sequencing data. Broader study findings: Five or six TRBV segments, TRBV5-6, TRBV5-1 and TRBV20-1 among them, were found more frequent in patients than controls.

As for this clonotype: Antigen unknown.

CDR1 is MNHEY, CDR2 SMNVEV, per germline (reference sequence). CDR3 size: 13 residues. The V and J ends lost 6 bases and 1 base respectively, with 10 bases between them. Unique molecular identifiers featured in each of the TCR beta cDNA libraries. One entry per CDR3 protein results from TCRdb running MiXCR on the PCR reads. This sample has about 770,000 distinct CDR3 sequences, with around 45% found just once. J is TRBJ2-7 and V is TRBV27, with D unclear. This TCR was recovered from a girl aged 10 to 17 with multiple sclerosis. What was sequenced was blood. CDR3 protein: CASRGPPSYEQYF. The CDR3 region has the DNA TGTGCCAGCAGGGGCCCACCTTCCTACGAGCAGTACTTC.